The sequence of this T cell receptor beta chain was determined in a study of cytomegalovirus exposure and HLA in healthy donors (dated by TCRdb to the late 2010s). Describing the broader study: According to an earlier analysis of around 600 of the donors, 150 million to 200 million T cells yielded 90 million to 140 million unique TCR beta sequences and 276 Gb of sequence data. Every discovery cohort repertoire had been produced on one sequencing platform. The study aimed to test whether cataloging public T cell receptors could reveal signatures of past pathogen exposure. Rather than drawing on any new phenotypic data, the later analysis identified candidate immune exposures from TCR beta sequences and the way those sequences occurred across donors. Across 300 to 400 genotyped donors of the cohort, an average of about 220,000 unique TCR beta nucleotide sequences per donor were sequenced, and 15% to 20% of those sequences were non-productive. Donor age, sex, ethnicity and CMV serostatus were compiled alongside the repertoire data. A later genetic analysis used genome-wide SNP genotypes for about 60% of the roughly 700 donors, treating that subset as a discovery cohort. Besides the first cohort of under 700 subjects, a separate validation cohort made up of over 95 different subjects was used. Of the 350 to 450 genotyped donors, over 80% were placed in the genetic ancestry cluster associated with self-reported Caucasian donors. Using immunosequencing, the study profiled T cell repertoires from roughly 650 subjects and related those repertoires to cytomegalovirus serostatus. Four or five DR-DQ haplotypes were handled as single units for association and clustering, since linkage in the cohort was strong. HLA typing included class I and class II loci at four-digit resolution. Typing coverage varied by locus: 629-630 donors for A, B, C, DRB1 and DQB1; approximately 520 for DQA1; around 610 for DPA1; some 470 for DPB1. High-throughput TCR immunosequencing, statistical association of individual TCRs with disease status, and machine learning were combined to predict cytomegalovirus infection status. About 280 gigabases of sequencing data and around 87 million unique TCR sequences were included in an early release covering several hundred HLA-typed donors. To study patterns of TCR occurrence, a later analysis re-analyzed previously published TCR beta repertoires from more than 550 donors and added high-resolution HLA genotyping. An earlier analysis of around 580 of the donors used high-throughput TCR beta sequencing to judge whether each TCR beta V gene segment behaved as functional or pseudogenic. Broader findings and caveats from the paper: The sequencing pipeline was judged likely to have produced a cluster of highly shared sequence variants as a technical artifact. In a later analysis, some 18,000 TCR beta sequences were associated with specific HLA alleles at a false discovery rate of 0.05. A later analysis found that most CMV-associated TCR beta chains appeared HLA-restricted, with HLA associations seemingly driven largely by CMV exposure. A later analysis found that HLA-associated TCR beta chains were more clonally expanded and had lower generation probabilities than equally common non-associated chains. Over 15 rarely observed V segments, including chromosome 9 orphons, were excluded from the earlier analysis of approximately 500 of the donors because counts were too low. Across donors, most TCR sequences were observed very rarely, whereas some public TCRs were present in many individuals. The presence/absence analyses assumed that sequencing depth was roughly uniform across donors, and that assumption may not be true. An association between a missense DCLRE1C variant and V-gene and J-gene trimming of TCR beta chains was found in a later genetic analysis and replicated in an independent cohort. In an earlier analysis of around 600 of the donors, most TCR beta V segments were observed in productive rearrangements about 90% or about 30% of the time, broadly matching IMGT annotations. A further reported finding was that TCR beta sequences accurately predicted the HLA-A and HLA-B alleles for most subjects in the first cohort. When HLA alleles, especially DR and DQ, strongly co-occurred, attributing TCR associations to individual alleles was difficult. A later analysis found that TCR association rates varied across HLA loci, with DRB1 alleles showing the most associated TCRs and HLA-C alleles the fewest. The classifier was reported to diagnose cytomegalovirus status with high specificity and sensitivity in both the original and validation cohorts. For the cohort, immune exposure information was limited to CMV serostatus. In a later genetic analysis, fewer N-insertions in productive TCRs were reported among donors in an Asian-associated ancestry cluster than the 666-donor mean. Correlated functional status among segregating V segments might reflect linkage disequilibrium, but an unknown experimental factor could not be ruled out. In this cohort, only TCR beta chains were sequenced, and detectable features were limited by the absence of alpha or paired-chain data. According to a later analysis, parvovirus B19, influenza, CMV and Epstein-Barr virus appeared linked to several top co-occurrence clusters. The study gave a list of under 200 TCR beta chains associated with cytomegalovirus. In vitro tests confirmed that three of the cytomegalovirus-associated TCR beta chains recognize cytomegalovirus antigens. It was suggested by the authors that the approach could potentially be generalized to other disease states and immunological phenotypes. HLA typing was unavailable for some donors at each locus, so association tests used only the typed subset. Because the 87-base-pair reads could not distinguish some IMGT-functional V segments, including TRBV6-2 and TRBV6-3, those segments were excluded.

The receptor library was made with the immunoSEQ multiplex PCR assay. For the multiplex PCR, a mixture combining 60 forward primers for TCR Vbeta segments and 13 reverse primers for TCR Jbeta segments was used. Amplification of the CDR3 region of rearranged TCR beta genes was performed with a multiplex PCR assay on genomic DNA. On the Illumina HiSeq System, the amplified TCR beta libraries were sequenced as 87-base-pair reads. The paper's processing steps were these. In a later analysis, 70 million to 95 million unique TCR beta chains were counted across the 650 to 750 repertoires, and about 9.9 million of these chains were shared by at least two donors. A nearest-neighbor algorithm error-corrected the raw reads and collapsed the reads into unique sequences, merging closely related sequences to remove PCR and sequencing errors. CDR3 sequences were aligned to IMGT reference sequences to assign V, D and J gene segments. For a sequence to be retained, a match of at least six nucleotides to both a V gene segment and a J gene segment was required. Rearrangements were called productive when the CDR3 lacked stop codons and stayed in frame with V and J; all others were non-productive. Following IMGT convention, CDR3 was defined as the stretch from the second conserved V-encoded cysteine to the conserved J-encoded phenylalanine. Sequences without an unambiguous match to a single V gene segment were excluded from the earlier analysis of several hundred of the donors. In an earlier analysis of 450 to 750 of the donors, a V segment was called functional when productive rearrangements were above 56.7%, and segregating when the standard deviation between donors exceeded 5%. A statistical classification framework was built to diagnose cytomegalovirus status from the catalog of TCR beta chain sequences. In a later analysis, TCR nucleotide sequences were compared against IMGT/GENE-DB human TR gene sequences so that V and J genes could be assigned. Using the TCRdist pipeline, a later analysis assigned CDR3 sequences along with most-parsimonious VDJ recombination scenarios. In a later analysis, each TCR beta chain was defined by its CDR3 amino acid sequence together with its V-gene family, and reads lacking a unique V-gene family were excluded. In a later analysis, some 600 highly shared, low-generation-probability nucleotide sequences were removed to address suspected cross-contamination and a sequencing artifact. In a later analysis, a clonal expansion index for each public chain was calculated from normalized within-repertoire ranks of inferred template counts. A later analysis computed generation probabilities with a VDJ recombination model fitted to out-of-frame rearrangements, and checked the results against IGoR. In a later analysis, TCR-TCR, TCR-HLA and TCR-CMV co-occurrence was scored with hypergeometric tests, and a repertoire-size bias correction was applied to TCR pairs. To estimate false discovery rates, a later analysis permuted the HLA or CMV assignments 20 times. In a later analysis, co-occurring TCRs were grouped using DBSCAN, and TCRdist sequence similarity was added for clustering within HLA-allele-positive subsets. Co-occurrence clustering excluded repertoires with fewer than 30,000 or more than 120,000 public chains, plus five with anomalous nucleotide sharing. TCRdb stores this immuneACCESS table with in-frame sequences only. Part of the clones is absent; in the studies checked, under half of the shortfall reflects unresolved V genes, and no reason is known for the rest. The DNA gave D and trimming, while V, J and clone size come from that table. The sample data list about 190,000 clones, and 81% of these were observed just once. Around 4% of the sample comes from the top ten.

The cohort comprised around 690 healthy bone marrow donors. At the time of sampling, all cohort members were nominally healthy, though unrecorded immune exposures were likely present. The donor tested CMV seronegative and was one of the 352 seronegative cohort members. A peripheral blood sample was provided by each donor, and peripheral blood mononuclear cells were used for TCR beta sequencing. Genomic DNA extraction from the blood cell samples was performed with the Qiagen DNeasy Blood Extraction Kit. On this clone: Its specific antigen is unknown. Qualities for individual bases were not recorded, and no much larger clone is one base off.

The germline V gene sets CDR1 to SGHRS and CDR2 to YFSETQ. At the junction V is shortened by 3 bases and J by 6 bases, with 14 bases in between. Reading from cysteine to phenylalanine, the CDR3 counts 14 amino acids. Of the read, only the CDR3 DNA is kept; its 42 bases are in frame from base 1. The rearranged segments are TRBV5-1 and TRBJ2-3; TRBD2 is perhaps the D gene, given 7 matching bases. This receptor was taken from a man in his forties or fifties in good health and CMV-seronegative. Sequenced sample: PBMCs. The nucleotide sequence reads TGCGCCAGCAGCTCGGGGGGCTTGGGCGATACGCAGTATTTT. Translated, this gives CASSSGGLGDTQYF.